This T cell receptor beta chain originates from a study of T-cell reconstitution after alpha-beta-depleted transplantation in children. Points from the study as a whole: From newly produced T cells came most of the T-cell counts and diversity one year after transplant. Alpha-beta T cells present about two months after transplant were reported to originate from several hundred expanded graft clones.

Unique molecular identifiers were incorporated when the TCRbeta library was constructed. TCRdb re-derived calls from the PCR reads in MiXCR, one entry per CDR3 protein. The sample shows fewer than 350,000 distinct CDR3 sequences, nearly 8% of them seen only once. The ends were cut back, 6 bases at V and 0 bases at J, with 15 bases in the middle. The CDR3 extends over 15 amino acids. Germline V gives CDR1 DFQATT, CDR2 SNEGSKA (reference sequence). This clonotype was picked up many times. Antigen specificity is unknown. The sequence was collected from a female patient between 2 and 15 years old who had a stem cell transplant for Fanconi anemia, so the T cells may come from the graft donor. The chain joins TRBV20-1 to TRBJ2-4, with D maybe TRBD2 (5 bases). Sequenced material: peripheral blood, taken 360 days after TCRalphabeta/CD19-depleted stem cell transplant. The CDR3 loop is CSADPGTLAKNIQYF. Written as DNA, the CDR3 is TGCAGTGCAGATCCGGGAACCTTAGCCAAAAACATTCAGTACTTC.